These T cell receptor beta chains were read from a single sample in a study of Graves' ophthalmopathy and Graves' hyperthyroidism. TCRdb re-called the multiplex PCR reads through MiXCR, storing one row per CDR3 protein. The table has some 410,000 distinct CDR3 sequences, 21% seen once. The source material was peripheral blood. These receptors all stem from a woman aged 18-29 years with stable Graves' hyperthyroidism. Each CDR3 is given with its conserved first and last residue. D genes are given only for firm matches. Where a row states a size, it is once, few, many or the class of an expanded clone; other rows omit it.

DNA: TGTGCCAGCAGACCTCTGCGCGGGGGGACTCTAGAGACCCAGTACTTC
CDR3: CASRPLRGGTLETQYF
D: TRBD2
J: TRBJ2-5
V: TRBV6-2/TRBV6-3
size: NA

DNA: TGCGCCAGCAGCGCCCTAGCGACACAAGAGACCCAGTACTTC
CDR3: CASSALATQETQYF
D: NA
J: TRBJ2-5
V: TRBV5-1
size: many

DNA: TGTGCCAGCAGTAGGACGGCGGCAGAGACCCAGTACTTC
CDR3: CASSRTAAETQYF
D: NA
J: TRBJ2-5
V: TRBV12-3/TRBV12-4
size: NA

DNA: TGTGCCAGCAGCCTGACGGGGCCTAATTCACCCCTCCACTTT
CDR3: CASSLTGPNSPLHF
D: NA
J: TRBJ1-6
V: TRBV7-9
size: many

DNA: TGCGCCAGCAGCTTGGGTGATGGGCGGACAAGTTACGAGCAGTACTTC
CDR3: CASSLGDGRTSYEQYF
D: NA
J: TRBJ2-7
V: TRBV5-1
size: many

DNA: TGTGCCAGCAGTACTTGGACAGGCTCCTACGAGCAGTACTTC
CDR3: CASSTWTGSYEQYF
D: TRBD1
J: TRBJ2-7
V: TRBV6-5
size: many

DNA: TGTGCCAGCAGTCCCACAGGGGACCCAAAAGGCTACGAGCAGTACTTC
CDR3: CASSPTGDPKGYEQYF
D: TRBD1
J: TRBJ2-7
V: TRBV12-3/TRBV12-4
size: many

DNA: TGCGCCAGCAGCATCCGACAGGGGTCCTACGATCAGTACTTC
CDR3: CASSIRQGSYDQYF
D: TRBD1
J: TRBJ2-7
V: TRBV5-1
size: NA

DNA: TGTGCCAGCAGTTTCAGACAGGGCAGCAATCAGCCCCAGCATTTT
CDR3: CASSFRQGSNQPQHF
D: TRBD1
J: TRBJ1-5
V: TRBV12-3/TRBV12-4
size: NA

DNA: TGCAGTGGGACAGGGGACACCTACGAGCAGTGCTTC
CDR3: CSGTGDTYEQCF
D: TRBD1
J: TRBJ2-7
V: TRBV20-1
size: many

DNA: TGTGCCAGCAGCTCCCACCAGAGTGAGAATGGCTACACCTTC
CDR3: CASSSHQSENGYTF
D: NA
J: TRBJ1-2
V: TRBV7-9
size: NA